The present T cell receptor beta chain was sequenced within a study of cytomegalovirus exposure and HLA in healthy donors. In the study overall: Early released data comprised 80 million or so unique TCRs from HLA-typed donors.

A note on this clone: Its antigen is still unknown.

Study findings and constraints: A missense variant in DCLRE1C was later tied to TCR beta V- and J-gene trimming. Highly shared sequence variants in one cluster were likely a sequencing artifact.

The PCR made use of 60 Vbeta and 13 Jbeta primers. Generated by immunoSEQ multiplex PCR, the TCRdb table keeps only in-frame clones and is missing some. Among 200,000 or so clones listed, roughly 80% were seen once. Per germline, CDR1 SGHRS and CDR2 YFSETQ. There are 18 residues in the CDR3. V shed 0 bases and J shed 1 base, with 14 bases lying between them. This TCR came from a young woman in good health and CMV-seropositive. The J gene is TRBJ1-6, the V gene TRBV5-1; D call uncertain. The sequencing sample was made of PBMCs. The CDR3 region is CASSLAGGEASYNSPLHF. The CDR3 DNA reads as TGCGCCAGCAGCTTGGCCGGTGGGGAGGCATCCTATAATTCACCCCTCCACTTT. Filled out from reference TRBV5-1 and TRBJ1-6, the complete variable domain reads KAGVTQTPRYLIKTRGQQVTLSCSPISGHRSVSWYQQTPGQGLQFLFEYFSETQRNKGNFPGRFSGRQFSNSRSEMNVSTLELGDSALYLCASSLAGGEASYNSPLHFGNGTRLTVT.